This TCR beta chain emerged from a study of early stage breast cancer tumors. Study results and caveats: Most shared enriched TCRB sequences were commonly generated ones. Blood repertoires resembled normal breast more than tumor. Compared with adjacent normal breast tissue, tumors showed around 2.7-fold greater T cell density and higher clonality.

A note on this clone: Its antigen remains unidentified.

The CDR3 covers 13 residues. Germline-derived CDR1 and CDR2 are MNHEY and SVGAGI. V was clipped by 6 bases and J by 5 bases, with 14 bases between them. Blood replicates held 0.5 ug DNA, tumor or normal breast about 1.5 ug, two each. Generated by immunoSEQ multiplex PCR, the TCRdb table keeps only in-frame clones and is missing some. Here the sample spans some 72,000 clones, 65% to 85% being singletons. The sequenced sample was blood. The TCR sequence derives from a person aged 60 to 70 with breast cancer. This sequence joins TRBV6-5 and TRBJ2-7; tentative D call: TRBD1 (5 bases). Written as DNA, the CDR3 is TGTGCCAGCAGGCCAGGGTCTGGGGACGAGCAGTACTTC. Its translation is CASRPGSGDEQYF.